This T cell receptor (beta chain) came from a study of blood T cell repertoires in COVID-19. V dropped 1 base and J dropped 2 bases, with 9 bases sitting between them. This CDR3 contains 15 residues. The germline V gene has CDR1 SGHVS and CDR2 FQNEAQ. Only in-frame clones appear in the TCRdb table, and some are missing; sequencing was by immunoSEQ multiplex PCR. The sample has some 180,000 clones, 85% to 90% seen once. The genes are TRBV7-8 and TRBJ1-5, with D unresolved. This receptor was taken from a woman aged 60 to 75 with acute or convalescent COVID-19. Sequenced sample: peripheral blood. The CDR3 bases are TGTGCCAGCAGCTTAGAAACTTTTGGCAATCAGCCCCAGCATTTT. Translated, it gives CASSLETFGNQPQHF.